This T cell receptor beta chain was retrieved from a study of patients and donors after allogeneic stem cell transplantation. TCRdb re-called the RT-PCR reads with MiXCR, one entry per CDR3 protein. The sample has approximately 200,000 distinct CDR3 sequences; 11% to 15% are singletons. Germline-derived CDR1 and CDR2 are MNHEY and SVGEGT. V dropped 8 bases and J dropped 5 bases, with 12 bases sitting between them. The length of the CDR3 is 12 residues. Sequencing was carried out using blood, either unsorted or a sorted T cell fraction (not recorded which). The source of this sequence is a human donor who was either an allogeneic HSCT recipient or a stem cell or donor lymphocyte infusion donor (not recorded which). It is not recorded whose cells these are; they may come from a transplant donor. The chain is built from TRBV6-2 or TRBV6-3 and TRBJ1-1, with a weak D call TRBD1 (6 bases). The CDR3: CASGYRVTEAFF. The CDR3, as DNA: TGTGCCAGCGGCTACAGGGTAACTGAAGCTTTCTTT.